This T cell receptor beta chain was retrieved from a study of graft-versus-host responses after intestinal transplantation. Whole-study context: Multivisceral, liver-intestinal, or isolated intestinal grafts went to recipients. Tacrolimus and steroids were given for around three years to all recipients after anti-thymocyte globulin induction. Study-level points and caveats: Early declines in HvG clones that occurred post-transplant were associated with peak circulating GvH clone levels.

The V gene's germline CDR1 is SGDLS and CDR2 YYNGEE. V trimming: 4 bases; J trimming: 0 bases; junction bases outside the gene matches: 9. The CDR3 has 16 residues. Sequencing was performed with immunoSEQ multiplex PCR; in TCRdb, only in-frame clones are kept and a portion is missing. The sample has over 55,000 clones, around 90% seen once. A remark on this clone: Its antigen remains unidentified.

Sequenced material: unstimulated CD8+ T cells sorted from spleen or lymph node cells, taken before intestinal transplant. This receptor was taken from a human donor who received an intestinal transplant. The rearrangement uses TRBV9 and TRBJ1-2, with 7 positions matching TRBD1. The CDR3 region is CASSPRRDSPNYGYTF. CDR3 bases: TGTGCCAGCAGCCCCCGCCGGGACAGCCCTAACTATGGCTACACCTTC.